The rows below give T cell receptor beta chains drawn from one sample of a study of blood T cell repertoires in COVID-19. The data were produced by immunoSEQ multiplex PCR, yet TCRdb's version contains in-frame clones alone and is incomplete. The sample carries approximately 97,000 clones, about nine tenths recorded once. The sample comprised peripheral blood. Receptor source: a man between 60 and 75 years old with acute or convalescent COVID-19. CDR3s leave out the opening cysteine and the closing phenylalanine or tryptophan. The D gene is left open where the match is weak. A clone size is listed for some rows: how often the clone was seen (once, few, many), or a class if it is expanded.

length	D	V	size	J	CDR3
12	NA	TRBV5-1	NA	TRBJ2-7	ASSLRLDAYEQY
12	NA	TRBV5-1	NA	TRBJ1-1	ASSKGGINTEAF
17	TRBD2	TRBV4-2	NA	TRBJ2-3	ASSQYEYPASGGRDTQY
14	NA	TRBV11-2	few	TRBJ1-6	ASSEWADRNNSPLH
12	NA	TRBV6-4	NA	TRBJ1-1	ASSDSGGNPEAF
12	NA	TRBV10-2	once	TRBJ1-1	ASSDWQKNTEAF
13	TRBD2	TRBV10-3	NA	TRBJ2-3	AIGRSSGATDTQY
12	NA	TRBV3-1/TRBV3-2	NA	TRBJ1-2	ASSQVEGEYGYT
15	NA	TRBV7-9	once	TRBJ1-1	ASSLSALGHGRTEAF
13	TRBD1	TRBV4-1	NA	TRBJ2-2	ASSQKQGGPGELF
11	TRBD1	TRBV10-3	NA	TRBJ2-7	AIRGQVIYEQY
15	TRBD2	TRBV5-1	NA	TRBJ2-1	ASSPRLAGGPHNEQF
12	TRBD2	TRBV10-2	NA	TRBJ2-7	ASIPSGGEVEQY
11	TRBD1	TRBV18	NA	TRBJ2-5	ASSPGQGETQY
12	TRBD1	TRBV18	NA	TRBJ1-1	ASSKQGANTEAF
12	NA	TRBV5-6	NA	TRBJ1-1	ASSSRQENTEAF
15	TRBD1	TRBV5-6	NA	TRBJ1-1	ASSLGQGPGDNTEAF
18	NA	TRBV18	NA	TRBJ1-1	ASFPSAPTGFDGYGTEAF
11	NA	TRBV14	NA	TRBJ2-3	ASSQVGTGACY
12	NA	TRBV27	NA	TRBJ1-6	ASSAPSYNSPLH
16	TRBD2	TRBV5-4	NA	TRBJ2-2	ASSFGLAGSRGTGELF
12	NA	TRBV7-9	NA	TRBJ1-1	ASSSWGGSAEAF
12	NA	TRBV3-1/TRBV3-2	NA	TRBJ2-5	ASSQVEGMVTQY
12	TRBD1	TRBV18	NA	TRBJ1-2	ASSLDRAEDGYT
10	NA	TRBV11-2	NA	TRBJ2-3	ASEPPGNPQY
11	NA	TRBV6-5	NA	TRBJ1-1	ASSPGPNTEAF
13	TRBD1	TRBV6-6	NA	TRBJ1-1	ASSYQGAVNTEAF
15	TRBD1	TRBV6-8	NA	TRBJ1-5	ASSYSKDRALNQPQH
13	NA	TRBV19	NA	TRBJ1-5	ASSPPGGVNQPQH
11	NA	TRBV12-3/TRBV12-4	NA	TRBJ1-5	ASRLKDNQPQH
10	NA	TRBV12-3/TRBV12-4	NA	TRBJ1-2	ASSSSGAPYT
13	NA	TRBV25-1	NA	TRBJ2-3	ASSDGRGYRDTQY
12	NA	TRBV7-2	NA	TRBJ2-1	ASSLAYQANEQF
10	TRBD1	TRBV12-3/TRBV12-4	NA	TRBJ2-7	ASSLRQGEQY
13	TRBD1	TRBV5-1	NA	TRBJ1-5	ASSLGQAPNQPQH
14	TRBD1	TRBV27	NA	TRBJ1-5	ASSSRTGTVNQPQH
12	NA	TRBV6-5	NA	TRBJ2-7	ASTPLGTNYEQY
13	TRBD1	TRBV4-2	NA	TRBJ2-7	ASSARTGTGPQQY
11	NA	TRBV2	NA	TRBJ1-6	ASIYYRDSPLH
9	NA	TRBV30	NA	TRBJ1-1	AWIRWTEAF
12	NA	TRBV4-2	NA	TRBJ1-2	ASSQDSSNYGYT
12	TRBD1	TRBV19	NA	TRBJ1-1	ASSRTGVNTEAF
13	NA	TRBV2	NA	TRBJ1-2	ASSEFRGLNYGYT
12	NA	TRBV3-1/TRBV3-2	NA	TRBJ2-3	ASSQGDSEDTQY
15	NA	TRBV7-9	NA	TRBJ1-2	ASSHPPWADSNYGYT
12	TRBD1	TRBV7-9	NA	TRBJ1-1	ASSHRGRGTEAF
13	NA	TRBV24-1	NA	TRBJ2-1	ATSDGPSSYNEQF
14	TRBD1	TRBV20-1	NA	TRBJ1-5	SASPLTGRPNQPQH